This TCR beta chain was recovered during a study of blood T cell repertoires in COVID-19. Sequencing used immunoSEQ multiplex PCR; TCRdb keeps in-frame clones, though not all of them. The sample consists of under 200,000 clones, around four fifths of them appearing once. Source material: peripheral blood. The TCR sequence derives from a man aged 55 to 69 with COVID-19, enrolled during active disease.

CDR3 DNA: TGTGCCAGCAGCCCGCTAGCGGCCCCCTACAATGAGCAGTTCTTC. Its translation is CASSPLAAPYNEQFF. The chain combines TRBV3-1 (or the pseudogene TRBV3-2) with TRBJ2-1; TRBD2 aligns across 7 bases. The germline V gene has CDR1 LGHDT and CDR2 YNNKEL (reference sequence). The CDR3 has 15 amino acids. V shed 4 bases and J 2 bases; nucleotides not matched to a gene: 5.